Listed here is a single T cell receptor beta chain. The antigen is undetermined. The data were obtained in a study of T-cell memory formation after mild COVID-19. Study overall: Clustering of TCRs was largely donor specific. Study results and caveats: Clones contracting over day 15 to 85 were CD4/CD8 balanced, with later expanders leaning CD4+. CD4+ contracting clones lay mainly in CM and EM, CD8+ ones in EMRA.

5'RACE primed from the constant segment yielded TCR alpha and TCR beta cDNA libraries bearing sample barcodes and UMIs. MiXCR, applied by TCRdb to the 5' RACE reads, yields one record per CDR3 protein. The table lists 100,000 to 120,000 distinct CDR3 sequences, about a sixth of them singletons. What was sequenced was PBMCs or a T cell subset sorted from them (not recorded which). The receptor was isolated from a man younger than 35 who had mild COVID-19 (a few samples of this study predate the infection). Cell type and time point are not known.

CDR3 in DNA: TGTGCCAGCAGTTACTCGGGTTCAGGGGGCGGGAGGGGCTACACCTTC. This gives the protein CASSYSGSGGGRGYTF. The chain has TRBV6-5 and TRBJ1-2, with TRBD1 identical over 8 bases. The V gene end was trimmed by 0 bases and the J gene end by 8 bases; junction bases not matched to a gene: 11. Germline assignment: CDR1 MNHEY and CDR2 SVGAGI. This CDR3 has 16 amino acids.